The present TCR beta chain was sequenced within a study of T cell repertoires in cytomegalovirus infection. Study at large: Use of recently identified HLA-C-restricted and well-studied HLA-B-restricted CMV epitopes was part of the study. Findings of the study overall: HLA-C-restricted CMV-specific TCR beta clonotypes were dominant in the ex vivo response.

MiXCR was run by TCRdb on the reads, yielding one entry per CDR3 protein. The table lists 650,000 to 850,000 distinct CDR3 sequences, 25% to 35% of them singletons, with less than 15% in the top ten. Worth noting for this clonotype: Its antigen is not identified.

CDR3 length: 15 amino acids. From germline, CDR1 is MNHEY and CDR2 SMNVEV (reference sequence). The ends were cut back, 3 bases at V and 2 bases at J, with 11 bases in the middle. This specimen consisted of cultured CD8+ T cells from PBMCs, obtained from culture after CMV antigen stimulation. This chain uses TRBV27 with TRBJ2-1, with unresolved D. The source of this sequence is a human donor in good health (CMV status not recorded). Some clones in this sample may be carry-over from other donors' samples. CDR3 protein: CASSLERVPYNEQFF. The CDR3 DNA follows: TGTGCCAGCAGTTTGGAAAGGGTACCCTACAATGAGCAGTTCTTC.